This T cell receptor (beta chain) was captured by sequencing in a study of shared clonotypes between healthy human individuals. In germline, CDR1 is SGDLS, CDR2 YYNGEE. The CDR3 runs to 15 residues. V lost 4 bases and J 4 bases, leaving 15 bases between the germline ends. The data were produced by immunoSEQ multiplex PCR, yet TCRdb's version contains in-frame clones alone and is incomplete. The sample lists roughly 2.1 million clones; roughly 91% were seen once. This clone has just a few counts. Its antigen is undetermined. General observations from the study: Limited genetic and exposure-history diversity came from having few donors.

Naive CD8 populations comprised CD45RO-negative cells positively selected for CCR7, excluding terminally differentiated effector memory CD45RA+ cells. The chain carries TRBV9 and TRBJ1-5; weak D call: TRBD1 (6 bases). The sequence was obtained from a man between 18 and 29 years old in good health. Some clones in this sample may be carry-over from other donors' samples. The sample taken for sequencing was naive CD8+ T cells from PBMCs. The DNA of the CDR3 is TGTGCCAGCAGCTTACAGGGTCATCTTAATCAGCCCCAGCATTTT. Its protein is CASSLQGHLNQPQHF.